These 18 T cell receptor beta chains came from one sample sequenced in a study of blood T cell repertoires in COVID-19. Only in-frame clones appear in the TCRdb table, and some are missing; sequencing was by immunoSEQ multiplex PCR. In the table there are about 310,000 clones, about 88% of which are singletons. Source material: peripheral blood. The receptors derive from a man aged 70 or older with acute or convalescent COVID-19.

V gene TRBV7-9 combines with J gene TRBJ2-3, with 8 bases that match TRBD2. The germline V gene encodes CDR1 SEHNR and CDR2 FQNEAQ (reference sequence). J was trimmed by 0 bases and V by 3 bases; bases with no gene match: 11. The CDR3 runs to 18 residues. The CDR3 loop reads CASSFPLRLAKSTDTQYF. CDR3 in DNA: TGTGCCAGCAGCTTTCCCCTAAGACTAGCGAAGAGCACAGATACGCAGTATTTT.

J is TRBJ1-6 and V is TRBV7-2, with D hard to call. CDR1 SGHTA and CDR2 FQGNSA come from the germline V gene. The CDR3 length is 13 residues. V dropped 2 bases and J dropped 10 bases, with 9 bases sitting between them. Written as DNA, the CDR3 is TGTGCCAGCAGCTTAATAGAGGGATCACCCCTCCACTTT. It encodes CASSLIEGSPLHF.

This clone is a singleton in its sample. The V call is TRBV29-1, the J call TRBJ1-4; 7 nucleotides agree with TRBD1. Germline V lookup: CDR1 SQVTM, CDR2 ANQGSEA. Losses at the gene ends were 4 bases for V and 3 bases for J; bases not matched to a gene: 8. This CDR3 is built from 15 residues. This chain's CDR3 is CSVGRQGLSNEKLFF. DNA for the CDR3: TGCAGCGTTGGGAGACAGGGTCTGTCTAATGAAAAACTGTTTTTT.

This clone was detected only once. V is TRBV4-1 and J is TRBJ2-7, with 9 bases aligning to TRBD2. V lost 0 bases, J lost 2 bases, and 11 bases stayed unmatched. Germline V gene sequence: CDR1 MGHRA, CDR2 YSYEKL. The CDR3 loop spans 18 amino acids. The CDR3 region is CASSQDKGRAGGPYEQYF. The CDR3 DNA sequence: TGCGCCAGCAGCCAAGATAAGGGACGAGCGGGAGGCCCCTACGAGCAGTACTTC.

This clone was observed a single time. J is TRBJ1-2 and V is TRBV7-9; 10 positions match TRBD1. The V and J ends lost 4 bases and 4 bases, in that order; junction bases with no gene match: 6. Per the germline V gene, CDR1 is SEHNR and CDR2 is FQNEAQ (reference sequence). The CDR3 covers 15 residues. The CDR3 DNA follows: TGTGCCAGCAGCTCCTGGGACAGGGGTGCCTATGGCTACACCTTC. It yields the protein CASSSWDRGAYGYTF.

V gene TRBV7-9 combines with J gene TRBJ2-1; TRBD2 matches 11 bases. From germline, CDR1 is SEHNR and CDR2 FQNEAQ (reference sequence). J gave up 9 bases and V 1 base, and 8 bases lay outside the gene matches. The CDR3 has 16 amino acids. The CDR3 region is CASSLGSSGGRVEQFF. The CDR3 nucleotides read TGTGCCAGCAGCTTAGGGTCTAGCGGGGGGCGGGTTGAGCAGTTCTTC.

The gene calls are TRBV24-1 and TRBJ2-2, with a weak D call TRBD1 (6 bases). This CDR3 region has 15 residues. Between the trimmed V and J ends, which lost 3 bases and 0 bases, there was a span of 7 bases. Germline V gene data show CDR1 as KGHDR and CDR2 as SFDVKD. The CDR3 here is CATSDDRPNTGELFF. In DNA form, the CDR3 reads TGTGCCACCAGTGATGACAGGCCGAACACCGGGGAGCTGTTTTTT.

The rearrangement links TRBV7-2 to TRBJ2-1, with 8 bases identical to TRBD2. The germline V gene has CDR1 SGHTA and CDR2 FQGNSA. This CDR3 contains 14 residues. V gave up 6 bases and J gave up 7 bases; unmatched junction bases: 8. The CDR3 DNA is TGTGCCAGCAGAACCGGGACTAGAGTAAATGAGCAGTTCTTC. Translated, it gives CASRTGTRVNEQFF.

CDR3 sequence: CASSILAGGGEQYF. DNA of the CDR3: TGTGCCAGCAGCATCCTAGCGGGAGGAGGGGAGCAGTACTTC. The chain is built from TRBV21-1 and TRBJ2-7; TRBD2 was called by the table and not checked on the DNA. TRBV21-1 is tagged as a pseudogene. The CDR3 runs 14 residues.

This clone has just one count. The chain has TRBV4-2 and TRBJ1-6, with 8 bases that match TRBD1. CDR3 length: 15 amino acids. Unmatched junction bases numbered 4, after V lost 1 base and J lost 8 bases. Germline V lookup: CDR1 LGHNA, CDR2 YNFKEQ. CDR3 in DNA: TGTGCCAGCAGCCAAGGGGCGACAGGGGATTCACCCCTCCACTTT. Encoded protein: CASSQGATGDSPLHF.

The genes are TRBV5-4 and TRBJ2-6; D is ambiguous. This CDR3 comprises 17 residues. CDR1 and CDR2 (germline): SGHNT, YYREEE (reference sequence). The ends were cut back, 2 bases at V and 0 bases at J, with 12 bases in the middle. CDR3 in amino acids: CASSFAATASGANVLTF. CDR3 in DNA: TGTGCCAGCAGCTTTGCGGCGACGGCCTCTGGGGCCAACGTCCTGACTTTC.

V and J are TRBV14 and TRBJ1-6; D is ambiguous. The CDR3 runs 14 residues. The germline V gene has CDR1 SGHDN and CDR2 FVKESK. With 6 bases removed from V and 6 bases from J, the gap between germline ends came to 12 bases. DNA for the CDR3: TGTGCCAGCAGTCCAGAGGTCCCTAATTCACCCCTCCACTTT. Protein: CASSPEVPNSPLHF.

V and J are TRBV5-1 and TRBJ2-3; no clear D gene. This CDR3 region has 14 residues. The ends were cut back, 3 bases at V and 1 base at J, with 9 bases in the middle. Germline V gene sequence: CDR1 SGHRS, CDR2 YFSETQ. In DNA form, the CDR3 reads TGCGCCAGCAGCTCCCGAGGAGGCACAGATACGCAGTATTTT. The encoded protein is CASSSRGGTDTQYF.

The chain links TRBV3-1 (or the pseudogene TRBV3-2) to TRBJ2-1; 8 bases are a match to TRBD2. V lost 3 bases, J lost 9 bases, and 1 base stayed unmatched. Germline CDR1 is LGHDT and CDR2 is YNNKEL (reference sequence). CDR3 size: 12 residues. In DNA form, the CDR3 reads TGTGCCAGCAGCCATCTAGCGGGTGAGCAGTTCTTC. Protein sequence: CASSHLAGEQFF.

The chain joins TRBV7-8 to TRBJ2-2, with 7 bases aligning to TRBD2. CDR3 length: 15 residues. Losses at the gene ends were 4 bases for V and 7 bases for J; bases not matched to a gene: 9. The germline V gene encodes CDR1 SGHVS and CDR2 FQNEAQ. The CDR3 sequence: CASSSWTRVGGELFF. The CDR3 DNA is TGTGCCAGCAGCTCATGGACTAGGGTGGGCGGGGAGCTGTTTTTT. Complete variable domain (other parts from reference TRBV7-8 and TRBJ2-2): GAGVSQSPRYKVAKRGQDVALRCDPISGHVSLFWYQQALGQGPEFLTYFQNEAQLDKSGLPSDRFFAERPEGSVSTLKIQRTQQEDSAVYLCASSSWTRVGGELFFGEGSRLTVL.

The rearrangement links TRBV6-6 to TRBJ1-2; TRBD1 matches 8 bases. J lost 7 bases, V lost 2 bases, and 6 bases had no gene match. This CDR3 has 14 amino acids. CDR1 MNHNY and CDR2 SVGAGI come from the germline V gene (reference sequence). CDR3 region: CASSYPDRAPGYTF. In DNA form, the CDR3 reads TGTGCCAGCAGTTACCCGGACAGGGCTCCTGGCTACACCTTC.

The J gene is TRBJ1-6, the V gene TRBV3-1 (or the pseudogene TRBV3-2); possible D gene TRBD1, 5 bases. In germline, CDR1 is LGHDT, CDR2 YNNKEL (reference sequence). Trimming shortened V by 7 bases and J by 1 base, and 8 bases separated the two germline ends. This CDR3 contains 14 residues. The CDR3 nucleotides are TGTGCCAGCACAGGGAATTCCTATAATTCACCCCTCCACTTT. Translation gives CASTGNSYNSPLHF.

The chain recombines TRBV2 with TRBJ2-2; 7 bases map to TRBD2. The V segment lost 5 bases and the J segment 6 bases; nucleotides outside the gene matches: 12. Germline loops: CDR1 SNHLY, CDR2 FYNNEI. This CDR3 is 16 amino acids long. CDR3 loop: CASSPSGEGRAGELFF. CDR3 nucleotide sequence: TGTGCCAGCAGTCCTTCGGGGGAGGGGAGGGCCGGGGAGCTGTTTTTT.